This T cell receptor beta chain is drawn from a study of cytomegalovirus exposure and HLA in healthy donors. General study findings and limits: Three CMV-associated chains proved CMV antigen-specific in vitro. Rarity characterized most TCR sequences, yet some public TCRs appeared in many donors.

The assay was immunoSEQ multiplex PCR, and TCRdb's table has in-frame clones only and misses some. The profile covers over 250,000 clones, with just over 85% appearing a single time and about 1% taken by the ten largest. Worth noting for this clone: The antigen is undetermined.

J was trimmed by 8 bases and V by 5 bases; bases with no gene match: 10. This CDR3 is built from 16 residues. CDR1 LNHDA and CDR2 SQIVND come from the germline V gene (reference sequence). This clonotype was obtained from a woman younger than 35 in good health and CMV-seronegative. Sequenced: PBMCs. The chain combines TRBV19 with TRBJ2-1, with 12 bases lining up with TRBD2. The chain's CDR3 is CASSSWTSGIPDEQFF. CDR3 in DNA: TGTGCCAGTAGTTCGTGGACTAGCGGGATTCCCGATGAGCAGTTCTTC. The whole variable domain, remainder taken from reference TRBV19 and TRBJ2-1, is DGGITQSPKYLFRKEGQNVTLSCEQNLNHDAMYWYRQDPGQGLRLIYYSQIVNDFQKGDIAEGYSVSREKKESFPLTVTSAQKNPTAFYLCASSSWTSGIPDEQFFGPGTRLTVL.